Shown below are 25 T cell receptor beta chains from a single sample sequenced in a study of blood T cell repertoires in COVID-19. Sequencing used immunoSEQ multiplex PCR; TCRdb keeps in-frame clones, though not all of them. The repertoire holds fewer than 85,000 clones, under 80% seen once, with around 28% in the top ten. The sample was peripheral blood. These receptors were collected from an elderly woman with active or convalescent COVID-19.

This sequence joins TRBV29-1 and TRBJ2-3; TRBD1 aligns across 7 bases. Germline CDR1 and CDR2: SQVTM and ANQGSEA. Losses at the gene ends were 6 bases for V and 2 bases for J; bases not matched to a gene: 8. There are 14 residues in the CDR3. The CDR3 loop reads CSVDREGNTDTQYF. In DNA form, the CDR3 reads TGCAGCGTAGACAGGGAAGGTAACACAGATACGCAGTATTTT.

This chain connects TRBV29-1 to TRBJ2-3; 8 bases align to TRBD2. Germline CDR1 reads SQVTM; CDR2 reads ANQGSEA. This CDR3 region has 16 residues. V was pared by 1 base and J by 3 bases, with 9 bases of the junction left unmatched. CDR3: CSVEVLAGGGTDTQYF. CDR3 DNA: TGCAGCGTTGAAGTACTGGCCGGGGGGGGAACAGATACGCAGTATTTT.

This clone was detected only a few times. The chain links TRBV12-5 to TRBJ1-1; 7 bases line up with TRBD1. J gave up 0 bases and V 0 bases, and 7 bases lay outside the gene matches. This CDR3 spans 17 amino acids. CDR1 and CDR2 from the germline V gene are LGHNT and FRNRAP. The CDR3 region is CASGLVRGVGLNTEAFF. For the CDR3, the DNA is TGTGCTAGTGGTTTGGTCAGGGGGGTGGGGTTGAACACTGAAGCTTTCTTT.

CDR3 sequence: CASSQGGANTGELFF. As DNA, the CDR3 is TGCGCCAGCAGCCAAGGGGGCGCGAACACCGGGGAGCTGTTTTTT. V gene TRBV4-3 combines with J gene TRBJ2-2; D possibly corresponds to TRBD1 (5 bases). Germline CDR1 LGHNA, CDR2 YSLEER. Trimming shortened V by 1 base and J by 0 bases, and 6 bases separated the two germline ends. The length of the CDR3 is 15 residues.

This clone is a singleton in its sample. The chain uses TRBV5-1 and TRBJ2-7, with 8 bases that match TRBD2. Germline assignment: CDR1 SGHRS and CDR2 YFSETQ. This CDR3 is built from 15 residues. V gave up 0 bases and J gave up 2 bases; unmatched junction bases: 4. This chain's CDR3 is CASSLERGPTYEQYF. The CDR3 nucleotides read TGCGCCAGCAGCTTGGAGCGGGGGCCAACCTACGAGCAGTACTTC.

This rearrangement joins TRBV2 to TRBJ1-1; 9 bases line up with TRBD1. V was pared by 7 bases and J by 7 bases, with 10 bases of the junction left unmatched. The germline gives CDR1 SNHLY, CDR2 FYNNEI. This CDR3 has 14 amino acids. Here the CDR3 reads CASTEDRGLNEAFF. In nucleotides, the CDR3 is TGTGCCAGCACAGAGGACAGGGGTTTGAATGAAGCTTTCTTT.

This clone was picked up a small number of times. The chain carries TRBV10-3 and TRBJ2-2; 9 bases align to TRBD1. Germline V gives CDR1 ENHRY, CDR2 SYGVKD. J lost 6 bases, V lost 2 bases, and 10 bases had no gene match. The CDR3 is 17 amino acids. This chain's CDR3 is CAISESFTGTGPGELFF. The CDR3 DNA sequence: TGTGCCATCAGTGAGAGCTTTACCGGGACAGGGCCCGGGGAGCTGTTTTTT.

This clone was seen a handful of times. In DNA, the CDR3 is TGTGCCAGCAGCTTAGACACAAACAATGAGCAGTTCTTC. It specifies CASSLDTNNEQFF. The chain is built from TRBV11-2 and TRBJ2-1, with no clear D. The V end was cut by 0 bases, the J end by 5 bases, with 5 bases between. Germline values: CDR1 SGHAT, CDR2 FQNNGV. The CDR3 has 13 residues.

The chain joins TRBV12-3 or TRBV12-4 to TRBJ1-5; D gene uncertain. V was pared by 2 bases and J by 4 bases, with 6 bases between. The length of the CDR3 is 13 residues. In nucleotides, the CDR3 is TGTGCCAGCAGTTTATTCGGGAATCAGCCCCAGCATTTT. This encodes CASSLFGNQPQHF.

Concerning this clone itself: Germline is not matched at one junction end, which may reflect a read error. Other DNA variants within this sample encode the same CDR3. The rearrangement links TRBV6-5 to TRBJ1-1; D may be TRBD1 (5 bases). Germline V gives CDR1 MNHEY, CDR2 SVGAGI. This CDR3 is 13 amino acids long. CDR3 nucleotides: TGCGCCACTAGAGACAGACTCGGTACTGAAGCTTTCTTT. Protein product: CATRDRLGTEAFF.

The chain is built from TRBV30 and TRBJ2-2, with 7 bases lining up with TRBD1. Unmatched junction bases numbered 10, after V lost 3 bases and J lost 6 bases. Germline CDR1 is GTSNPN and CDR2 is SVGIG (reference sequence). This CDR3 is built from 15 residues. The CDR3 loop is CAWRPTGFLPGELFF. DNA for the CDR3: TGTGCCTGGAGGCCGACAGGGTTTCTTCCCGGGGAGCTGTTTTTT. The complete variable domain, with remaining parts taken from reference TRBV30 and TRBJ2-2, reads SQTIHQWPATLVQPVGSPLSLECTVEGTSNPNLYWYRQAAGRGLQLLFYSVGIGQISSEVPQNLSASRPQDRQFILSSKKLLLSDSGFYLCAWRPTGFLPGELFFGEGSRLTVL.

The V call is TRBV4-1, the J call TRBJ1-6; TRBD1 aligns across 8 bases. V lost 2 bases and J lost 5; bases outside the gene matches: 5. This CDR3 has 16 residues. Germline V gene sequence: CDR1 MGHRA, CDR2 YSYEKL. The CDR3 loop is CASSQSGTGHNSPLHF. The DNA of the CDR3 is TGCGCCAGCAGCCAATCCGGGACAGGCCATAATTCACCCCTCCACTTT.

This clone showed up just once. The chain recombines TRBV5-1 with TRBJ2-7; TRBD1 is a possible D gene (6 bases). Germline-derived CDR1 and CDR2 are SGHRS and YFSETQ. This CDR3 has 15 amino acids. Trimming pared 0 bases from V and 0 bases from J, leaving 10 bases between. This CDR3 reads CASSLVQGLSYEQYF. DNA for the CDR3: TGCGCCAGCAGCTTGGTACAGGGCCTCTCCTACGAGCAGTACTTC. The variable domain in full, completed from reference TRBV5-1 and TRBJ2-7, reads KAGVTQTPRYLIKTRGQQVTLSCSPISGHRSVSWYQQTPGQGLQFLFEYFSETQRNKGNFPGRFSGRQFSNSRSEMNVSTLELGDSALYLCASSLVQGLSYEQYFGPGTRLTVT.

This chain links TRBV19 with TRBJ2-2; 8 bases agree with TRBD2. The germline V gene has CDR1 LNHDA and CDR2 SQIVND (reference sequence). This CDR3 has 16 residues. J lost 6 bases, V lost 3 bases, and 9 bases had no gene match. CDR3 region: CASSIGAFGRAGELFF. CDR3 sequence (DNA): TGTGCCAGTAGTATCGGGGCCTTCGGGAGGGCCGGGGAGCTGTTTTTT.

The chain couples TRBV30 to TRBJ2-7, with 7 bases lining up with TRBD1. The junction had 7 bases not matched to a gene; V was cut back by 0 bases and J by 2 bases. The CDR3 has 15 residues. Per the germline V gene, CDR1 is GTSNPN and CDR2 is SVGIG (reference sequence). For the CDR3, the DNA is TGTGCCTGGAGTGTCTCGACAGGGTGGGCCTACGAGCAGTACTTC. Protein sequence: CAWSVSTGWAYEQYF.

In its sample, this clone was seen a few times. The V gene is TRBV5-1, the J gene TRBJ1-3, with TRBD1 identical over 9 bases. V was clipped by 4 bases and J by 4 bases; unmatched bases: 6. Germline V CDR1 and CDR2: SGHRS, YFSETQ. This CDR3 has 15 residues. In nucleotides, the CDR3 is TGCGCCAGCAGCCGGGGGACAGGGATGGGAAACACCATATATTTT. This sequence encodes CASSRGTGMGNTIYF.

The count of this clone is one. The gene calls are TRBV15 and TRBJ2-3; the D gene is possibly TRBD1 (6 bases). This CDR3 has 16 residues. Trimming removed 0 bases from V and 2 bases from J, with 12 bases in between. The germline V gene encodes CDR1 LNHNV and CDR2 YYDKDF (reference sequence). The CDR3 protein is CATSREGRGPTDTQYF. CDR3 in DNA: TGTGCCACCAGCAGAGAGGGCAGGGGACCCACAGATACGCAGTATTTT.

The chain employs TRBV3-1 (or the pseudogene TRBV3-2) and TRBJ2-3; TRBD2 aligns across 10 bases. This CDR3 has 18 residues. J gave up 4 bases and V 4 bases, and 14 bases lay outside the gene matches. CDR1 is LGHDT and CDR2 is YNNKEL in the germline V gene (reference sequence). The CDR3 protein is CASSPPLAGDLGADTQYF. CDR3 DNA sequence: TGTGCCAGCAGCCCCCCCCTAGCGGGGGACCTTGGGGCAGATACGCAGTATTTT.

The chain has TRBV11-2 and TRBJ2-7; 7 bases line up with TRBD2. This CDR3 spans 14 amino acids. Germline loops: CDR1 SGHAT, CDR2 FQNNGV. V trimming: 2 bases; J trimming: 2 bases; junction bases outside the gene matches: 3. The CDR3 region has the DNA TGTGCCAGCAGCTTATTAAGCGGGACCTACGAGCAGTACTTC. Its translation is CASSLLSGTYEQYF. The whole variable domain, remainder taken from reference TRBV11-2 and TRBJ2-7, is EAGVAQSPRYKIIEKRQSVAFWCNPISGHATLYWYQQILGQGPKLLIQFQNNGVVDDSQLPKDRFSAERLKGVDSTLKIQPAKLEDSAVYLCASSLLSGTYEQYFGPGTRLTVT.

This clone was picked up one time. The chain combines TRBV6-5 with TRBJ2-7, with a possible D match to TRBD1 (5 bases). Germline values: CDR1 MNHEY, CDR2 SVGAGI. The CDR3 has 16 amino acids. V was trimmed by 3 bases and J by 7 bases, leaving 22 bases between them. CDR3 region: CASSYSQVSFAGEQYF. In DNA, the CDR3 is TGTGCCAGCAGTTATTCACAGGTTTCCTTTGCAGGGGAGCAGTACTTC.

The rearrangement joins TRBV7-2 to TRBJ1-5, with a weak D call TRBD1 (5 bases). The CDR3 has 15 residues. Deletions cut 5 bases from V and 1 base from J, with 12 bases between. Germline CDR1 and CDR2: SGHTA and FQGNSA. Written as DNA, the CDR3 is TGTGCCAGCAGCCCCTCGGGGGGGAGCAATCAGCCCCAGCATTTT. Translating it yields CASSPSGGSNQPQHF. The full variable domain, rest sourced from reference TRBV7-2 and TRBJ1-5, is GAGVSQSPSNKVTEKGKDVELRCDPISGHTALYWYRQSLGQGLEFLIYFQGNSAPDKSGLPSDRFSAERTGGSVSTLTIQRTQQEDSAVYLCASSPSGGSNQPQHFGDGTRLSIL.

The J gene is TRBJ1-3, the V gene TRBV5-1; TRBD1 matches at 7 bases. Germline V gives CDR1 SGHRS, CDR2 YFSETQ. Trimming at V came to 0 bases and at J to 0 bases, leaving 6 bases not matched to a gene. This CDR3 has 17 amino acids. Here the CDR3 DNA reads TGCGCCAGCAGCTTGGTGGGGGGACAGAGCTCTGGAAACACCATATATTTT. Translation: CASSLVGGQSSGNTIYF.

This chain links TRBV5-1 with TRBJ2-1, with 9 bases lining up with TRBD1. There are 16 residues in the CDR3. V lost 4 bases, J lost 2 bases, and 7 bases stayed unmatched. CDR1 SGHRS and CDR2 YFSETQ come from the germline V gene. CDR3 nucleotide sequence: TGCGCCAGCAGCCGCGGACAGGGGAGGGCCTACAATGAGCAGTTCTTC. Its translation is CASSRGQGRAYNEQFF.

Regarding this clone: The junction and the germline gene differ at one end; a read error may be behind it. The gene calls are TRBV2 and TRBJ1-2; D ambiguous. The V gene's germline CDR1 is SNHLY and CDR2 FYNNEI. The CDR3 runs to 16 residues. This chain's CDR3 is CASREGRARLNYGYTF. For the CDR3, the DNA is TGTGCCAGCAGGGAAGGCCGAGCCAGACTTAACTATGGCTACACCTTC. The whole variable domain, filled in from reference TRBV2 and TRBJ1-2, reads EPEVTQTPSHQVTQMGQEVILRCVPISNHLYFYWYRQILGQKVEFLVSFYNNEISEKSEIFDDQFSVERPDGSNFTLKIRSTKLEDSAMYFCASREGRARLNYGYTFGSGTRLTVV.

The CDR3 DNA reads TGTGCCAGCAGATTCGGACGGGAGAGAAGGGAGCCCCAGCATTTT. Its translation: CASRFGRERREPQHF. V usage is TRBV6-5 and J usage is TRBJ1-5, with D uncertain. Germline V gene data show CDR1 as MNHEY and CDR2 as SVGAGI. The CDR3 consists of 15 residues. The germline V and J ends were trimmed by 6 bases and 8 bases, with 20 bases remaining between them.